The subject of this entry is one T cell receptor (beta chain). The sample originates from a study of STAT5B mutations in CD4+ large granular lymphocyte leukemia. The CDR3 runs to 16 residues. Germline assignment: CDR1 MNHEY and CDR2 SMNVEV (reference sequence). Trimming cost V 2 bases and J 2 bases, with 10 bases left between them. The assay was run at survey level. Libraries were prepared by immunoSEQ multiplex PCR; TCRdb keeps only in-frame clonotypes and omits some of them. The table has roughly 19,000 clones, around 75% seen once. Source material: CD4+ T cells from blood buffy coats. The sequence came from a human donor in good health. This chain joins TRBV27 and TRBJ2-6, with TRBD1 as a possible D gene (6 bases). The CDR3 coding sequence is TGTGCCAGCAGTTTAATCGCAGGGGCTGGGGCCAACGTCCTGACTTTC. Translating it yields CASSLIAGAGANVLTF.